A selection of T cell receptor beta chains follows, all from one sample in a study of chemoradiotherapy in HPV16-positive cancers. TCRdb's copy holds only in-frame clones and misses some; the assay was immunoSEQ multiplex PCR. This table holds under 3,000 clones, about 83% found once. This material consisted of tumor tissue, taken from a patient who underwent chemoradiotherapy. These receptors were taken from a human donor with HPV-associated anogenital cancer. Each CDR3 is given with its conserved first and last residue. Where a row states a size, it is once, few, many or the class of an expanded clone; other rows omit it.

CDR3 protein	clone size	V gene	CDR3 length	J gene
CASRPSGQGVYTEAFF	once	TRBV7-9	16	TRBJ1-1
CASSYARGRGNTEAFF	-	TRBV6-5	16	TRBJ1-1
CASSKSGTGSWELFF	-	TRBV27	15	TRBJ2-2
CASSETSDNSDTQYF	-	TRBV10-2	15	TRBJ2-3
CASQYQETQYF	few	TRBV2	11	TRBJ2-5
CASSEGDYGYTF	-	TRBV6-1	12	TRBJ1-2
CASSSTGYQETQYF	-	TRBV11-2	14	TRBJ2-5
CASSMGRGSYEQYF	-	TRBV19	14	TRBJ2-7
CASRPGLAGSNEQFF	once	TRBV4-1	15	TRBJ2-1
CASSHLAGGNNEQFF	-	TRBV4-1	15	TRBJ2-1
CASSEQRHNEQFF	-	TRBV6-1	13	TRBJ2-1
CASSMGLTGANVLTF	few	TRBV19	15	TRBJ2-6
CASSGLAGELETQYF	-	TRBV2	15	TRBJ2-5
CASSLVQGAVKNIQYF	-	TRBV7-2	16	TRBJ2-4
CASSSWTGPYEQYF	-	TRBV5-1	14	TRBJ2-7
CTSSCAQSRANVLTF	-	TRBV1	15	TRBJ2-6
CATSRKRTSGSSEQFF	-	TRBV15	16	TRBJ2-1
CAISTGGSGNTIYF	once	TRBV10-3	14	TRBJ1-3
CASSLSSYNEQFF	-	TRBV27	13	TRBJ2-1
CASPIGDRSNEKLFF	-	TRBV4-1	15	TRBJ1-4
CASSHDGLINQPQHF	-	TRBV5-1	15	TRBJ1-5
CASSPSRDGEETQYF	once	TRBV11-3	15	TRBJ2-5
CASSLGSGRTDEQFF	-	TRBV7-9	15	TRBJ2-1
CSIKRGGMNTEAFF	-	TRBV29-1	14	TRBJ1-1
CASIGQTNTEAFF	-	TRBV7-9	13	TRBJ1-1
CASSLWTSGSEETQYF	-	TRBV5-1	16	TRBJ2-5
CASRTGADYGYTF	-	TRBV6-1	13	TRBJ1-2
CASSPTGGYNSPLHF	-	TRBV18	15	TRBJ1-6
CAISPLGTFSGNTIYF	-	TRBV10-3	16	TRBJ1-3
CASSYSYGYTF	-	TRBV6-1	11	TRBJ1-2
CASSPSGTSYEQYF	once	TRBV6-5	14	TRBJ2-7
CATSAVPRANYGYTF	-	TRBV15	15	TRBJ1-2
CASSLWQQETQYF	-	TRBV5-8	13	TRBJ2-5
CASRLGGQGNTDTQYF	-	TRBV6-6	16	TRBJ2-3
CASSLTTGAVYGYTF	-	TRBV5-1	15	TRBJ1-2
CASSLSVRGRSGELFF	-	TRBV7-9	16	TRBJ2-2
CASTSARGTQYF	-	TRBV5-4	12	TRBJ2-3
CASSSPRRVLGNQPQHF	-	TRBV19	17	TRBJ1-5
CASSLDTPPGEQYF	once	TRBV5-1	14	TRBJ2-7
CASSHGRPDEKLFF	few	TRBV28	14	TRBJ1-4
CASSPFGGGETQYF	-	TRBV7-2	14	TRBJ2-5
CASSDRRTTGQTQYF	-	TRBV2	15	TRBJ2-5
CASSLLRGTGGWGETQYF	-	TRBV7-2	18	TRBJ2-5
CASSLGATNTGELFF	-	TRBV5-1	15	TRBJ2-2
CASSLISGPGTDTQYF	-	TRBV5-1	16	TRBJ2-3
CASSLASINEQFF	-	TRBV5-1	13	TRBJ2-1
CASSQVRDPEAFF	-	TRBV4-2	13	TRBJ1-1
CASSPTSGRYNEQFF	-	TRBV4-1	15	TRBJ2-1
CASSYNRDRRETQYF	-	TRBV6-5	15	TRBJ2-5
CASSDRVGNQPQHF	-	TRBV2	14	TRBJ1-5
CSVELVGGPSRGGEQFF	-	TRBV29-1	17	TRBJ2-1
CAWRKGVSYNSPLHF	-	TRBV30	15	TRBJ1-6
CASSETGRRNTEAFF	-	TRBV6-1	15	TRBJ1-1
CASSQDWALAAYNEQFF	once	TRBV4-2	17	TRBJ2-1
CASSPGLAGGTFGADTQYF	-	TRBV5-4	19	TRBJ2-3
CASSLSGGRTEAFF	-	TRBV7-3	14	TRBJ1-1
CASSPYTQGARGYTF	-	TRBV5-1	15	TRBJ1-2
CASSLSGGQGQPQHF	-	TRBV7-2	15	TRBJ1-5